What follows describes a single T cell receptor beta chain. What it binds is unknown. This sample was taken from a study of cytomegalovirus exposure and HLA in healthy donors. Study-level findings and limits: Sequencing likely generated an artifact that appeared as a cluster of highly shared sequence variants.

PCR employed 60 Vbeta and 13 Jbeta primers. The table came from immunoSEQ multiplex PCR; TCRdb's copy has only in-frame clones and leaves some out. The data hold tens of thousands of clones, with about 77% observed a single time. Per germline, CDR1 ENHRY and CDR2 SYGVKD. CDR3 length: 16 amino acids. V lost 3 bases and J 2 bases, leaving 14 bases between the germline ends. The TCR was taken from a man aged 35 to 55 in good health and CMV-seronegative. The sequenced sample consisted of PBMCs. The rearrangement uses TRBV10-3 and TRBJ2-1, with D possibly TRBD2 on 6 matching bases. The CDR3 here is CAISDNGGTTYNEQFF. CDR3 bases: TGTGCCATCAGTGACAACGGGGGAACCACCTACAATGAGCAGTTCTTC.